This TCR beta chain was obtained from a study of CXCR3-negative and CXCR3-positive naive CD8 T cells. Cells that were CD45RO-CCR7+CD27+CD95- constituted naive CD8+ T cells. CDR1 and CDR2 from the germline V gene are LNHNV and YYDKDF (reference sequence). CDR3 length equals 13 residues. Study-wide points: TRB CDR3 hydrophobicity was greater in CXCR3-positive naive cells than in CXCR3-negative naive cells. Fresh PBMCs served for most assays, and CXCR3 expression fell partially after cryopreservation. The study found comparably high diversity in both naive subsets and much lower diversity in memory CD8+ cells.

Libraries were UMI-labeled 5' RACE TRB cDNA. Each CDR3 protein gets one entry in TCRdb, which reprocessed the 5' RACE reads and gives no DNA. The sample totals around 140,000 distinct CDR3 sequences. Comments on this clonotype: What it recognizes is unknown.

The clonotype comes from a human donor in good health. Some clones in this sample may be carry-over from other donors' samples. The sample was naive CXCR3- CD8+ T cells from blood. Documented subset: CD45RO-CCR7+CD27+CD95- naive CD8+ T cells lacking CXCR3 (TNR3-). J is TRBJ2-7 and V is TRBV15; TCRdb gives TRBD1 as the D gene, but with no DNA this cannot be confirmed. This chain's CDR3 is CATSPTGIYEQYF.